A selection of T cell receptor beta chains follows, all from one sample in a study of T cells expressing NK-cell markers. Using the 5' RACE reads, TCRdb records one entry per CDR3 protein without DNA. Its table records about 390,000 distinct CDR3 sequences. Input material: blood T cells: a sorted CD56 or NKG2C T cell subset, CD4+ or CD8+ T cells, or bulk PBMC T cells (not recorded which). The receptors come from a woman in her forties or fifties in good health. CDR3s include the opening cysteine and the closing phenylalanine or tryptophan.

V	J	CDR3
TRBV12-3/TRBV12-4	TRBJ2-3	CASSRPEGQGPDTQYF
TRBV7-9	TRBJ2-5	CASSLGGGEQETQYF
TRBV20-1	TRBJ2-1	CSARAIVGAGGPRNEQFF
TRBV6-2/TRBV6-3	TRBJ2-1	CASREGPPGSSYNEQFF
TRBV5-1	TRBJ1-5	CASSPGQGIQPQHF
TRBV3-1	TRBJ1-2	CASSQVDSVFEGGYTF
TRBV14	TRBJ2-5	CASSQISSGVVETQYF
TRBV29-1	TRBJ2-7	CSVARERPYEQYF
TRBV19	TRBJ2-4	CASRDSPNIQYF
TRBV11-2	TRBJ2-1	CASSPDWALTGQFF
TRBV20-1	TRBJ2-1	CSARDRLAGRVGEQFF
TRBV11-2	TRBJ2-7	CASEKTRAYEQYF
TRBV5-6	TRBJ2-2	CASSLTSPNGELFF
TRBV3-1	TRBJ2-7	CASSPEAPVYEQYF
TRBV20-1	TRBJ2-7	CSASDRTAYEQYF
TRBV12-3/TRBV12-4	TRBJ1-2	CASAYTGSGYTF
TRBV30	TRBJ1-3	CASGHLSGNTIYF
TRBV29-1	TRBJ2-1	CSVLQGASGGYNEQFF
TRBV30	TRBJ1-2	CAWSVSSGDGVGYTF